Reported below is one T cell receptor beta chain. This sample was included in a study of blood T cell repertoires in COVID-19. V trimming: 3 bases; J trimming: 5 bases; junction bases outside the gene matches: 5. The V gene's germline CDR1 is MGHRA and CDR2 YSYEKL. The CDR3 is 15 amino acids. The assay was immunoSEQ multiplex PCR, and TCRdb's table has in-frame clones only and misses some. This sample has 110,000 to 150,000 clones; roughly 80% occur once, and the top ten carry around 8.7%. The sequence derives from a man aged 50-59 years with active or convalescent COVID-19. Sequencing was performed on peripheral blood. This rearrangement joins TRBV4-1 to TRBJ2-1, with 9 bases that match TRBD2. The CDR3: CASSHRLADNNEQFF. The CDR3 region has the DNA TGCGCCAGCAGCCATCGACTAGCGGATAACAATGAGCAGTTCTTC.